This T cell receptor (beta chain) was recorded in a study of human T cells and chemical hapten exposure. Study information: Per-sample TCR yield variation was attributed mainly to small pooled library volume differences.

Time point denoted: healthy volunteer bleed at 2 weeks. Total RNA was isolated from unfractionated whole blood. Within the library, unique molecular identifiers were attached to each individual cDNA molecule. TCRdb re-called the RACE reads with MiXCR, one entry per CDR3 protein. The sample contains over 85,000 distinct CDR3 sequences, approximately 9.7% of which appear only once. The germline V and J ends were trimmed by 3 bases and 0 bases, with 11 bases remaining between them. CDR1 is LGHDT and CDR2 is YNNKEL in the germline V gene (reference sequence). The CDR3 loop spans 15 amino acids. Sequencing was carried out using whole blood. V is TRBV3-1 and J is TRBJ1-2; D gene unclear. The clonotype originates from a female donor in good health. Some clones in this sample may be carry-over from other donors' samples. CDR3 sequence reads: CASSQELRANYGYTF. CDR3 nucleotide sequence: TGTGCCAGCAGCCAGGAGTTGAGAGCTAACTATGGCTACACCTTC.